The table lists the clone carrying this T cell receptor beta chain with a count of one. Its specificity is not known. Germline lookup yields CDR1 SGDLS and CDR2 YYNGEE. Trimming removed 4 bases from V and 8 bases from J, with 15 bases in between. The CDR3 extends over 13 amino acids. This entry comes from a study of fetal regulatory T cell absence and autoimmunity. Study-wide results and caveats: Pancreas and cord blood did not differ much in TRB family usage. In IPEX, the enrichment was taken to support antigen-driven autoimmunity before birth.

The survey-level immunoSEQ assay was used. Method: immunoSEQ multiplex PCR; TCRdb's copy keeps in-frame clones and lacks some. The sample has approximately 94,000 clones; about three quarters are singletons. This chain links TRBV9 with TRBJ1-2; D is undetermined. The clonotype originates from a male donor with IPEX syndrome. The sequencing sample was made of pancreas tissue. The CDR3 sequence is CASSRHRARGYTF. The CDR3 region has the DNA TGTGCCAGCAGCCGGCACCGGGCTCGGGGCTACACCTTC.